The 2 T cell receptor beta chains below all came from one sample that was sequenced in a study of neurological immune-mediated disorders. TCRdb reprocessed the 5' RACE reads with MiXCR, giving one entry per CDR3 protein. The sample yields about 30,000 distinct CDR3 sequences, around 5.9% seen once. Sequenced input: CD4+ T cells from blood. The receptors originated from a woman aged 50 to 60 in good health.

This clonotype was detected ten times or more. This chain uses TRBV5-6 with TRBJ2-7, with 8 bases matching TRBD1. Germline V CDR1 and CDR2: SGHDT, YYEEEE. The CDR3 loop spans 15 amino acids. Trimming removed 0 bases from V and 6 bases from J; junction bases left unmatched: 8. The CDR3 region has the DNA TGTGCCAGCAGCTTGGGATCGGCAGGGGGCGGCGAGCAGTACTTC. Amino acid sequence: CASSLGSAGGGEQYF.

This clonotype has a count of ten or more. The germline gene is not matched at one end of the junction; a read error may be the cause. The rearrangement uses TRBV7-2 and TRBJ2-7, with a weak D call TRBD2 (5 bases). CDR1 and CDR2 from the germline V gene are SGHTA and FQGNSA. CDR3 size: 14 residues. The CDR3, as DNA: TGCATCTCGAAAAGGACTCTAAGCTCCTACGAGCAGTACTTC. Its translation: CISKRTLSSYEQYF.